This T cell receptor (beta chain) was retrieved from a study of tumor and adjacent non-tumor tissue in lung cancer. The trim removed 8 bases at V and 9 bases at J, leaving 12 bases unmatched. CDR3 length equals 14 residues. Germline CDR1 reads ENHRY; CDR2 reads SYGVKD. This clonotype was counted once. Because the CDR3 is missing its conserved closing phenylalanine or tryptophan, this is likely a read error. RNA was extracted from bulk tissue without any cell sorting. A modified ARM-PCR protocol with three rounds of nested PCR amplified TCRbeta. TCRdb used MiXCR to reprocess the multiplex PCR reads, holding one entry per CDR3 protein. The sample has tens of thousands of distinct CDR3 sequences, about 60% seen once.

The sequencing sample was made of lung tumor tissue. The TCR originated in a man between 45 and 60 years old with non-small cell lung cancer. The chain employs TRBV10-3 and TRBJ2-1; the match to TRBD2 covers 8 bases. The DNA of the CDR3 is TGTGCCATCGGAGGACTAGCAGGAGAGGCTGAGCAGTTCTAC. This encodes CAIGGLAGEAEQFY.